This TCR beta chain emerged from a study of human T cells and chemical hapten exposure. Study context: Epicutaneous patch tests delivered 0.01% DPC to the upper back, with evaluation at 6 days. Study findings and constraints: Counts of expanded TCRs (at PT1) showed a positive correlation with patch test score.

The study used a library that attached unique molecular identifiers to individual cDNA molecules. Via MiXCR, TCRdb re-called the RACE reads, giving one row per CDR3 protein. The table records roughly 90,000 distinct CDR3 sequences, roughly 8.8% of them present only once. This clonotype has more than one count but fewer than ten. The antigen is unknown. The time point is: pre-sensitization, week 0. Sample treatment: therapeutic diphenylcyclopropenone sensitization with weekly scalp DPC. The study drew its donors from alopecia patients who were 18 to 70 years old and suitable for DPC. The CDR3 length is 15 residues. Trimming shortened V by 1 base and J by 3 bases, and 11 bases separated the two germline ends. Germline V gene lookup returns CDR1 SGHTA and CDR2 FQGNSA.

This chain uses TRBV7-2 with TRBJ2-3; D might be TRBD1 or TRBD2, each matching 5 bases. The material was whole blood, obtained in connection with sensitization to the hapten diphenylcyclopropenone (DPC). The receptor was isolated from a woman aged 40 to 55 with alopecia areata. Some clones in this sample may be carry-over from other donors' samples. The CDR3, as DNA: TGTGCCAGCAGCTTAGTCTTCTGGGGGACAGATACGCAGTATTTT. This encodes CASSLVFWGTDTQYF.